The T cell receptor (beta chain) under discussion was sequenced for a study of shared clonotypes between healthy human individuals. Sequencing used immunoSEQ multiplex PCR; TCRdb keeps in-frame clones, though not all of them. This sample has some 200,000 clones, with over 60% found just once. Regarding the study as a whole: Among donors, the sharing of clonotypes was expected to be influenced by sequencing depth. As a rule, naive subsets had a larger estimated richness than memory subsets. Sampling included only blood; tissue repertoires likely differ.

There are 12 residues in the CDR3. Trimming removed 0 bases at V and 3 bases at J, with 3 bases between. CDR1 and CDR2 from the germline V gene are SGHDN and FVKESK. This clone was seen ten or more times. The antigen is not known. The chain links TRBV14 to TRBJ2-7; D is ambiguous. Sequenced sample: memory CD4+ T cells sorted from blood. The sample's subset: CD45RA-negative fraction. This TCR derives from a man aged 30 to 45 in good health. The CDR3, as DNA: TGTGCCAGCAGCCAAGACAACTACGAGCAGTACTTC. Translating gives CASSQDNYEQYF.